This T cell receptor (beta chain) was sequenced in a study of PD-1 blockade in classical Hodgkin lymphoma. Study results and caveats: Underlying causes for the observed repertoire differences were not defined, possibly disease activity or prior therapy. By cycle point C4D1, TCR diversity had risen significantly in CD4+ cells (but not CD8+ cells).

Data came from immunoSEQ multiplex PCR; TCRdb stores just in-frame clones and leaves some out. Of 100,000 or so clones listed, 90% are singletons. The time point: cycle 4 day 1 (C4D1), after 5 to 7 weeks of nivolumab. Each patient's relapse followed autologous stem cell transplantation, and brentuximab vedotin exposure varied. Best response was recorded as complete response, partial response or progressive disease. This clone was found once. Its antigen is as yet unknown. Trimming shortened V by 5 bases and J by 4 bases, and 8 bases separated the two germline ends. Germline assignment: CDR1 SGHAT and CDR2 FQNNGV. The CDR3 is made up of 12 amino acids.

This sequence was found in a human donor with classical Hodgkin lymphoma. The V gene is TRBV11-2, the J gene TRBJ1-1; no clear D gene. Sequencing used peripheral blood mononuclear cells (PBMCs), obtained before the fourth cycle of nivolumab. The CDR3, as DNA: TGTGCCAGCAGCCCGGCCGGCACTGAAGCTTTCTTT. This codes for CASSPAGTEAFF.